This T cell receptor beta chain stems from a study of identical twins. Ten or more counts support this clonotype. This CDR3 spans 12 amino acids. Germline CDR1 DFQATT, CDR2 SNEGSKA (reference sequence). Trimming removed 6 bases from V and 4 bases from J, with 12 bases in between. TCRdb itself ran the 5' RACE reads through MiXCR, one entry per CDR3 protein. The sample lists about 570,000 distinct CDR3 sequences, over 8.5% occurring once. This sample was also put to use in a study of yellow fever vaccine responses in identical twins.

The sample was PBMCs. This rearrangement joins TRBV20-1 to TRBJ1-2, with TRBD1 as a possible D gene (5 bases). The sequence derives from a woman aged 18-30 years in good health. The CDR3 reads CSATQGPYGYTF. As DNA, the CDR3 is TGCAGTGCGACCCAGGGACCCTATGGCTACACCTTC.